Listed here are 12 T cell receptor beta chains from one sample, sequenced in a study of cytomegalovirus exposure and HLA in healthy donors. 60 Vbeta and 13 Jbeta primers were used in PCR. Measured with immunoSEQ multiplex PCR; TCRdb has only the in-frame clones, and not every one. The table lists around 130,000 clones, 80% to 85% of them singletons, with 2% to 2.5% in the top ten. Source material: PBMCs. The source is a woman aged 35 to 49 in good health and CMV-seronegative.

The chain uses TRBV19 and TRBJ1-2; 7 bases line up with TRBD1. With V trimmed by 0 bases and J by 3 bases, 7 bases remained unmatched. Germline assignment: CDR1 LNHDA and CDR2 SQIVND (reference sequence). The CDR3 has 16 residues. The CDR3 is CASSIDRTGEYYGYTF. In nucleotides, the CDR3 is TGTGCCAGTAGTATAGATCGGACAGGCGAATACTATGGCTACACCTTC. Complete variable domain (other parts from reference TRBV19 and TRBJ1-2): DGGITQSPKYLFRKEGQNVTLSCEQNLNHDAMYWYRQDPGQGLRLIYYSQIVNDFQKGDIAEGYSVSREKKESFPLTVTSAQKNPTAFYLCASSIDRTGEYYGYTFGSGTRLTVV.

The chain employs TRBV28 and TRBJ2-6; D not certain. CDR1 is MDHEN, CDR2 SYDVKM, per germline. This CDR3 has 13 amino acids. V lost 6 bases to trimming and J lost 0 bases, with 3 bases between them. This CDR3 is CASRLSGANVLTF. The CDR3 region has the DNA TGTGCCAGCAGACTCTCTGGGGCCAACGTCCTGACTTTC.

The chain couples TRBV7-2 to TRBJ2-3; 10 bases are shared with TRBD2. Looked up from germline, CDR1 is SGHTA and CDR2 is FQGNSA. The CDR3 extends over 15 amino acids. J lost 0 bases, V lost 5 bases, and 2 bases had no gene match. The CDR3: CASSLSGRSTDTQYF. CDR3 nucleotide sequence: TGTGCCAGCAGCCTTAGCGGGAGGAGCACAGATACGCAGTATTTT. The full variable domain, its missing parts supplied by reference TRBV7-2 and TRBJ2-3, is GAGVSQSPSNKVTEKGKDVELRCDPISGHTALYWYRQSLGQGLEFLIYFQGNSAPDKSGLPSDRFSAERTGGSVSTLTIQRTQQEDSAVYLCASSLSGRSTDTQYFGPGTRLTVL.

This chain links TRBV27 with TRBJ2-3, with a weak D call TRBD1 (6 bases). V lost 5 bases, J lost 3 bases, and 15 bases lay in between. Germline lookup yields CDR1 MNHEY and CDR2 SMNVEV (reference sequence). This CDR3 spans 15 amino acids. This CDR3 is CASSLTGPRTDTQYF. CDR3 DNA sequence: TGTGCCAGCAGTCTTACAGGGCCCAGAACAGATACGCAGTATTTT.

V and J are TRBV9 and TRBJ2-7; no reliable D call. With 0 bases removed from V and 5 bases from J, the gap between germline ends came to 12 bases. There are 14 residues in the CDR3. CDR1 and CDR2 (germline): SGDLS, YYNGEE. CDR3 protein: CASSVGLGSHEQYF. CDR3 bases: TGTGCCAGCAGCGTAGGGCTAGGATCGCACGAGCAGTACTTC.

This chain connects TRBV2 to TRBJ2-1, with TRBD1 identical over 7 bases. With V trimmed by 6 bases and J by 2 bases, 7 bases remained unmatched. The CDR3 is 15 amino acids. Germline V CDR1 and CDR2: SNHLY, FYNNEI. The CDR3 nucleotides read TGTGCCAGCAGCGCGACAGGGTTGCCCTACAATGAGCAGTTCTTC. Protein sequence: CASSATGLPYNEQFF.

This clone was detected a few times. The rearrangement links TRBV7-8 to TRBJ2-5; 10 bases are a match to TRBD2. The J call may not be correct, given that the DNA end is closer to TRBJ2-7. CDR1 and CDR2 from the germline V gene are SGHVS and FQNEAQ. This CDR3 spans 16 amino acids. CDR3 DNA: TGTGCCAGCAGCTATCCAGCGGGGGGGCCCTCCTACGAGCAGTACTTC. This sequence encodes CASSYPAGGPSYEQYF.

There are a few counts of this clone. V and J are TRBV27 and TRBJ1-1; 7 bases map to TRBD1. The germline gives CDR1 MNHEY, CDR2 SMNVEV (reference sequence). The CDR3 length is 14 residues. J lost 4 bases, V lost 5 bases, and 7 bases had no gene match. The CDR3 protein is CASSARQGSTEAFF. DNA of the CDR3: TGTGCCAGCAGTGCACGACAGGGAAGCACTGAAGCTTTCTTT.

This chain connects TRBV25-1 to TRBJ1-2, with no clear D. CDR1 and CDR2 from the germline V gene are MGHDK and SYGVNS. V was clipped by 3 bases and J by 8 bases, with 10 bases between them. The CDR3 is made up of 12 amino acids. CDR3 sequence: CASSDQEGGYTF. As DNA, the CDR3 is TGTGCCAGCAGTGACCAGGAGGGCGGCTACACCTTC.

This clone was counted between two and nine times. This rearrangement joins TRBV6-1 to TRBJ1-5; possible D gene TRBD1, 5 bases. This CDR3 comprises 13 residues. The V gene lost 6 bases and the J gene lost 4 bases, with 10 bases spanning the gap. Germline V gene data show CDR1 as MNHNS and CDR2 as SASEGT. The CDR3 reads CASSQQVNQPQHF. The CDR3 nucleotides are TGTGCCAGCAGCCAACAGGTGAATCAGCCCCAGCATTTT.

The chain employs TRBV5-1 and TRBJ2-1; 8 bases line up with TRBD2. J was trimmed by 9 bases and V by 4 bases; bases with no gene match: 9. Germline-derived CDR1 and CDR2 are SGHRS and YFSETQ. The CDR3 is 14 amino acids. The CDR3 here is CASSPGLEGGEQFF. CDR3 sequence (DNA): TGCGCCAGCAGCCCGGGACTAGAGGGAGGTGAGCAGTTCTTC.

The CDR3 nucleotides are TGTGCCAGTAGTAAAGGGGCGACACAAGAGACCCAGTACTTC. Translation gives CASSKGATQETQYF. V and J are TRBV19 and TRBJ2-5, with D possibly being TRBD1 (5 bases). Trimming cost V 4 bases and J 2 bases, with 11 bases left between them. The CDR3 totals 14 residues. Germline V gene sequence: CDR1 LNHDA, CDR2 SQIVND (reference sequence).